The rows below give T cell receptor beta chains drawn from one sample of a study of blood T cell repertoires in COVID-19. Generated by immunoSEQ multiplex PCR, the TCRdb table keeps only in-frame clones and is missing some. This sample has under 150,000 clones; more than 80% occur once, and the top ten carry about 7.3%. What was sequenced was peripheral blood. The receptors come from a woman aged 40 to 50 with acute or convalescent COVID-19. The CDR3 runs from the conserved cysteine through the conserved F or W. A D gene is named only where the DNA matches it firmly. Expanded clones get a size class; other rows say once, few or many, or leave the size out.

TRBV9,NA,NA,TRBJ1-6,TGTGCCAGCAGCGTAGGGACATCCTATAATTCACCCCTCCACTTT,CASSVGTSYNSPLHF
TRBV5-6,NA,NA,TRBJ2-5,TGTGCCAGCAGCTTGGGCCTAGAAAGAGAAAGAGAGACCCAGTACTTC,CASSLGLERERETQYF
TRBV6-5,few,TRBD2,TRBJ2-1,TGTGCCAGCAGTTACTCGAGGGGAGGGCATTACAATGAGCAGTTCTTC,CASSYSRGGHYNEQFF
TRBV4-2,NA,NA,TRBJ2-3,TGTGCCAGCAGCCCCCAGGGGGTAGGGAGGTGGGCGCAGTATTTT,CASSPQGVGRWAQYF
TRBV5-8,few,NA,TRBJ1-2,TGTGCCAGCAGCTTGGGCCAGGCTGGGCTGTATGGCTACACCTTC,CASSLGQAGLYGYTF
TRBV29-1,NA,NA,TRBJ1-1,TGCAGCGTTGAAAACCGTAACAAGAACACTGAAGCTTTCTTT,CSVENRNKNTEAFF
TRBV5-4,many,TRBD2,TRBJ2-7,TGTGCCAGCAGCTTGGATGAGCGGGGTAGGCAGTACTTC,CASSLDERGRQYF
TRBV18,NA,TRBD1,TRBJ2-7,TGTGCCAGCTCACCGAGAACAGGGGGCGAATACGAGCAGTACTTC,CASSPRTGGEYEQYF
TRBV2,NA,NA,TRBJ2-6,TGTGCCAGCAGATACGACAGAGCAACTGGGGCCAACGTCCTGACTTTC,CASRYDRATGANVLTF
TRBV6-5,NA,NA,TRBJ2-7,TGTGCCAGCCGGTGGGACACCAGGAAAGAGCAGTACTTC,CASRWDTRKEQYF
TRBV2,NA,NA,TRBJ1-1,TGTGCCAGCGGCGGGACGAACACTGAAGCTTTCTTT,CASGGTNTEAFF
TRBV5-1,NA,TRBD1,TRBJ1-2,TGCGCCAGCAGCTGGACAGGGATTATAGACTATGGCTACACCTTC,CASSWTGIIDYGYTF
TRBV27,NA,TRBD1,TRBJ1-1,TGTGCCAGTGGGGACAGGGTGAACACTGAAGCTTTCTTT,CASGDRVNTEAFF
TRBV6-5,once,TRBD1,TRBJ2-7,TGTGCCAGCAACAGACAGGGGCTCTACGAGCAGTACTTC,CASNRQGLYEQYF
TRBV19,NA,TRBD1,TRBJ1-5,TGTGCCAGTAGTAGACAGGGGGCTGATCCCCAGCATTTT,CASSRQGADPQHF
TRBV6-5,NA,TRBD1,TRBJ1-2,TGTGCCAGCAGTTACACAGGGGGAGAACTTGGCTACACCTTC,CASSYTGGELGYTF
TRBV7-3,NA,NA,TRBJ2-2,TGTGCCAGCAGTAATCCGCGTGGGCCCGGGGAGCTGTTTTTT,CASSNPRGPGELFF
TRBV18,NA,NA,TRBJ2-5,TGTGCCAGCTCACCCGGACAGCAAGAGACCCAGTACTTC,CASSPGQQETQYF
TRBV5-5,NA,NA,TRBJ2-5,TGTGCCAGCAGCTTGACAGAACAAGAGACCCAGTACTTC,CASSLTEQETQYF